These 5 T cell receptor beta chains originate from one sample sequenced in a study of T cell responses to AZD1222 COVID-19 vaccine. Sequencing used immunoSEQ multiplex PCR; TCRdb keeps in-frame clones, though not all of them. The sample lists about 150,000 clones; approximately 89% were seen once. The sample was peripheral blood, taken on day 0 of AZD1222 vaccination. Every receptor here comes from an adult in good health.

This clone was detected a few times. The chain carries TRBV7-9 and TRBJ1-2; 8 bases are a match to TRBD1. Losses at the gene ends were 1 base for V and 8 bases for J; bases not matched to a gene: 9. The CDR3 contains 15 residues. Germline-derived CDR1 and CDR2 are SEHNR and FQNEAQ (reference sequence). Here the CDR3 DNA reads TGTGCCAGCAGCTTAGGGGGAACGACAGGGGCCGGCTACACCTTC. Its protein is CASSLGGTTGAGYTF.

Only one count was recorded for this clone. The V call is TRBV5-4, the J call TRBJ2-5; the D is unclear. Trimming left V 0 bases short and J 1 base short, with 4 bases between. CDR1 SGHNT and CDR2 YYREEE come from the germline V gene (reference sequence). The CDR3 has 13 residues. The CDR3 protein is CASSLVPQETQYF. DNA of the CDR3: TGTGCCAGCAGCTTGGTCCCCCAAGAGACCCAGTACTTC.

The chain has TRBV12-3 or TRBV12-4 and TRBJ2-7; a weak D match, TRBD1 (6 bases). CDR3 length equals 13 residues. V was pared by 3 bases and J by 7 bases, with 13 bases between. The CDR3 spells CASSFSGVGEQYF. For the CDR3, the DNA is TGTGCCAGCAGTTTCTCAGGGGTTGGGGAGCAGTACTTC.

CDR3 sequence: CASSLGSSKDEQFF. CDR3 nucleotide sequence: TGCGCCAGCAGCTTGGGGTCTTCCAAGGATGAGCAGTTCTTC. V usage is TRBV5-1 and J usage is TRBJ2-1, with no clear D. CDR3 length: 14 residues. CDR1 and CDR2 (germline): SGHRS, YFSETQ. The V gene lost 0 bases and the J gene lost 8 bases, with 12 bases spanning the gap.

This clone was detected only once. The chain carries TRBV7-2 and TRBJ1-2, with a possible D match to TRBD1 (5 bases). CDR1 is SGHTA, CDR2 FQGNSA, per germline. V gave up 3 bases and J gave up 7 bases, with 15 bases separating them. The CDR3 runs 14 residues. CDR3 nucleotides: TGTGCCAGCAGCTTTCCTCAGGGTTTGGGTGGCTACACCTTC. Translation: CASSFPQGLGGYTF.